The clone carrying this T cell receptor (beta chain) was observed a handful of times. What it binds is unknown. The data are from a study of T-cell reconstitution after alpha-beta-depleted transplantation in children. General study points: Some patients showed high day-60 TCRbeta diversity, which derived from surviving recipient T cells and thymic progenitors. By about two months after transplant, alpha-beta T cells reportedly arose from several hundred graft clones that had expanded.

The V end lost 6 bases, the J end lost 8 bases, and 26 bases lay between the germline ends. The CDR3 is 16 residues long. Germline values: CDR1 SQVTM, CDR2 ANQGSEA. Molecular barcoding with unique molecular identifiers was used for the TCRbeta library. TCRdb fed the PCR reads into MiXCR, producing one record per CDR3 protein. The sample has 300,000 to 400,000 distinct CDR3 sequences, roughly 16% seen once; the top ten hold roughly two fifths. The sequence derives from a male patient between 2 and 10 years old who had a stem cell transplant for acute lymphoblastic leukemia, so the T cells may come from the graft donor. V usage is TRBV29-1 and J usage is TRBJ2-1; possibly TRBD1 or TRBD2 for D (5 bases each). The source was PBMCs, mostly from graft donor cells, collected 360 days after TCRalphabeta/CD19-depleted stem cell transplant. The chain's CDR3 is CSVSPFRDHPRYEQFF. CDR3 DNA sequence: TGCAGCGTCTCCCCTTTCCGGGACCACCCCAGGTATGAGCAGTTCTTC.